This passage covers 26 T cell receptor beta chains from one sample sequenced in a study of blood T cell repertoires in COVID-19. Sequenced by immunoSEQ multiplex PCR; TCRdb stores in-frame clones only, minus some. The sample includes approximately 200,000 clones, 81% of them seen just once. The sample was peripheral blood. The source is an elderly woman with COVID-19, enrolled during active disease.

The V call is TRBV10-1, the J call TRBJ1-3, with a weak D call TRBD1 (5 bases). Trimming took 3 bases from V and 2 from J, leaving 17 bases between them. CDR1 is WNHNN and CDR2 is SYGVQD in the germline V gene (reference sequence). This CDR3 has 17 amino acids. Here the CDR3 DNA reads TGCGCCAGCAGTGATAATCAACAGGTGCTTGCTGGAAACACCATATATTTT. It yields the protein CASSDNQQVLAGNTIYF.

This clone came up once. The rearrangement joins TRBV6-5 to TRBJ2-7; 7 nucleotides align to TRBD1. Trimming cost V 4 bases and J 2 bases; bases outside gene matches: 2. The germline CDR1 and CDR2 sequences are MNHEY and SVGAGI. CDR3 length: 13 residues. The CDR3 here is CASSLTGTYEQYF. CDR3 in DNA: TGTGCCAGCAGTTTGACAGGGACCTACGAGCAGTACTTC.

This clone was found a few times. Distinct nucleotide sequences in the sample also encode this CDR3. The V gene is TRBV2, the J gene TRBJ1-2; D gene ambiguous. The germline CDR1 and CDR2 sequences are SNHLY and FYNNEI. CDR3 length equals 13 residues. V shed 0 bases and J shed 2 bases, with 4 bases lying between them. This chain's CDR3 is CASSEAQNYGYTF. In DNA form, the CDR3 reads TGTGCCAGCAGTGAAGCACAAAACTATGGCTACACCTTC.

This sequence joins TRBV5-5 and TRBJ1-2; 8 bases agree with TRBD1. V shed 4 bases and J 4 bases; nucleotides not matched to a gene: 6. Germline V gene data show CDR1 as SGHKS and CDR2 as YYEKEE (reference sequence). The CDR3 has 14 amino acids. The CDR3 spells CASSPGQVLYGYTF. In DNA form, the CDR3 reads TGTGCCAGCAGCCCGGGACAGGTCCTCTATGGCTACACCTTC.

The rearrangement uses TRBV5-1 and TRBJ1-2; D gene ambiguous. Germline CDR1 SGHRS, CDR2 YFSETQ. This CDR3 region has 11 residues. Trimming cost V 4 bases and J 12 bases, with 13 bases left between them. The CDR3 reads CASSPPPGHTF. The CDR3 DNA reads TGCGCCAGCAGCCCTCCCCCAGGTCACACCTTC.

CDR3 residues: CASSPGADSNQPQHF. CDR3 sequence (DNA): TGTGCCAGCAGTCCGGGAGCAGATAGCAATCAGCCCCAGCATTTT. The chain links TRBV6-5 to TRBJ1-5, with D hard to call. This CDR3 has 15 residues. The germline gives CDR1 MNHEY, CDR2 SVGAGI. Trimming took 5 bases from V and 0 from J, leaving 11 bases between them.

The J gene is TRBJ1-1, the V gene TRBV19, with 7 bases identical to TRBD1. The germline V gene has CDR1 LNHDA and CDR2 SQIVND (reference sequence). CDR3 length equals 12 residues. V shed 3 bases, J shed 9 bases, and the junction held 4 bases outside the gene matches. The CDR3 is CASSIGTAQAFF. Here the CDR3 DNA reads TGTGCCAGTAGTATTGGGACAGCTCAAGCTTTCTTT.

The chain carries TRBV7-2 and TRBJ1-5; a possible D gene is TRBD1 (5 bases). Germline CDR1 SGHTA, CDR2 FQGNSA. The CDR3 loop spans 15 amino acids. Trimming left V 3 bases short and J 0 bases short, with 9 bases between. CDR3 sequence: CASSFQGHSNQPQHF. The CDR3, as DNA: TGTGCCAGCAGCTTCCAGGGTCATAGCAATCAGCCCCAGCATTTT.

The rearrangement uses TRBV2 and TRBJ1-5; 9 nucleotides line up with TRBD1. Germline assignment: CDR1 SNHLY and CDR2 FYNNEI. V was clipped by 8 bases and J by 2 bases; unmatched bases: 7. This CDR3 region has 15 residues. CDR3 nucleotide sequence: TGTGCCAGCTCCACAGGGGGCGAAGGCAATCAGCCCCAGCATTTT. It yields the protein CASSTGGEGNQPQHF.

CDR3: CASRDDRGYNGELFF. The CDR3 coding sequence is TGTGCCAGTAGAGATGATAGGGGGTATAACGGGGAGCTGTTTTTT. V and J are TRBV19 and TRBJ2-2; D possibly corresponds to TRBD1 (6 bases). The CDR3 is 15 amino acids. Germline lookup yields CDR1 LNHDA and CDR2 SQIVND (reference sequence). V gave up 6 bases and J gave up 7 bases, with 18 bases separating them.

This chain links TRBV15 with TRBJ2-7, with D possibly being TRBD2 (6 bases). V lost 0 bases to trimming and J lost 7 bases, with 13 bases between them. This CDR3 spans 14 amino acids. CDR1 and CDR2 from the germline V gene are LNHNV and YYDKDF (reference sequence). The CDR3 DNA sequence: TGTGCCACCAGCAGAGATCGGGGGACGGAGGAGCAGTACTTC. Translation: CATSRDRGTEEQYF.

The V call is TRBV28, the J call TRBJ1-1; D call uncertain. V gave up 6 bases and J gave up 7 bases, with 9 bases separating them. Germline lookup yields CDR1 MDHEN and CDR2 SYDVKM. This CDR3 is 11 amino acids long. CDR3 loop: CASRRDIEAFF. CDR3 coding DNA: TGTGCCAGCAGACGCGACATTGAAGCTTTCTTT.

In its sample, this clone was seen a few times. The V and J genes are TRBV2 and TRBJ2-7; D not certain. Deletions cut 5 bases from V and 3 bases from J, with 11 bases between. The germline CDR1 and CDR2 sequences are SNHLY and FYNNEI. This CDR3 is 13 amino acids long. CDR3 DNA sequence: TGTGCCAGCAGTCTCCCCCTTATCTACGAGCAGTACTTC. Translating it yields CASSLPLIYEQYF.

V gene TRBV12-3 or TRBV12-4 combines with J gene TRBJ1-1; D unclear. V lost 1 base to trimming and J lost 11 bases, with 11 bases between them. The CDR3 is made up of 12 amino acids. DNA for the CDR3: TGTGCCAGCAGTTTAGTGGGCCGCCGGGCTTTCTTT. It translates to CASSLVGRRAFF.

V gene TRBV28 combines with J gene TRBJ1-2; maybe TRBD1 (5 bases). The CDR3 covers 14 residues. The germline V gene encodes CDR1 MDHEN and CDR2 SYDVKM. The V and J ends lost 7 bases and 4 bases respectively, with 16 bases between them. The CDR3 is CASNPGGVGYGYTF. In DNA, the CDR3 is TGTGCCAGCAATCCGGGGGGGGTTGGCTATGGCTACACCTTC.

A word on this clone: Other nucleotide sequences from this sample produce the same CDR3. The J gene is TRBJ2-7, the V gene TRBV29-1, with 10 positions matching TRBD1. From germline, CDR1 is SQVTM and CDR2 ANQGSEA. With V trimmed by 6 bases and J by 4 bases, 6 bases remained unmatched. The CDR3 is made up of 13 amino acids. Written as DNA, the CDR3 is TGCAGCGTCGCCGAGGACAGGGGGTACGAGCAGTACTTC. Protein product: CSVAEDRGYEQYF.

The V and J genes are TRBV7-3 and TRBJ2-5, with a tentative D call TRBD2 (7 bases). The CDR3 has 16 amino acids. The ends were cut back, 5 bases at V and 4 bases at J, with 20 bases in the middle. The germline V gene has CDR1 SGHTA and CDR2 FQGTGA. The CDR3 protein is CASSQRLGGGLETQYF. DNA for the CDR3: TGTGCCAGCAGCCAACGACTTGGCGGGGGCTTAGAGACCCAGTACTTC.

The chain links TRBV21-1 to TRBJ1-4. TRBV21-1 is annotated as a pseudogene. This CDR3 comprises 17 residues. The DNA for the CDR3 is TGTGCCAGCAGCAGGAAAGTTGAAGCCAAGCCAAGAGGAAAACTGTTTTTT. As protein: CASSRKVEAKPRGKLFF.

This clone was counted a single time. The J gene is TRBJ2-1, the V gene TRBV19; 10 positions agree with TRBD2. V trimming: 5 bases; J trimming: 4 bases; junction bases outside the gene matches: 5. The CDR3 consists of 15 residues. CDR1 is LNHDA, CDR2 SQIVND, per germline (reference sequence). Written as DNA, the CDR3 is TGTGCCAGTAGTTCAGGACTAGCGGCATACAATGAGCAGTTCTTC. As protein: CASSSGLAAYNEQFF.

The CDR3 reads CASSLSQRQGLPGELFF. CDR3 sequence (DNA): TGCGCCAGCAGCTTGTCACAGCGGCAGGGGTTGCCCGGGGAGCTGTTTTTT. The V and J genes are TRBV5-1 and TRBJ2-2; D is possibly TRBD1 (6 bases). The V and J ends lost 1 base and 6 bases respectively, with 19 bases between them. The CDR3 loop spans 17 amino acids. Germline CDR1 is SGHRS and CDR2 is YFSETQ.

The genes are TRBV5-4 and TRBJ2-1; 7 bases align to TRBD2. J was trimmed by 9 bases and V by 4 bases; bases with no gene match: 7. Per the germline V gene, CDR1 is SGHNT and CDR2 is YYREEE (reference sequence). The CDR3 is made up of 13 amino acids. Written as DNA, the CDR3 is TGTGCCAGCAGCACCCGGGGGGACGGTGAGCAGTTCTTC. This translates into CASSTRGDGEQFF.

The chain uses TRBV9 and TRBJ1-6, with a tentative D call TRBD1 (5 bases). The germline V gene encodes CDR1 SGDLS and CDR2 YYNGEE. This CDR3 has 14 residues. Trimming removed 1 base from V and 10 bases from J, with 12 bases in between. CDR3 DNA: TGTGCCAGCAGCGTACCGGCAGGGAACTCACCCCTCCACTTT. Its translation: CASSVPAGNSPLHF.

CDR3 residues: CASSLAGEDGETQYF. For the CDR3, the DNA is TGTGCCAGCAGCTTGGCGGGAGAAGATGGAGAGACCCAGTACTTC. The V gene is TRBV5-6, the J gene TRBJ2-5, with D perhaps TRBD2 (6 bases). CDR3 length: 15 residues. Germline CDR1 is SGHDT and CDR2 is YYEEEE. V lost 0 bases to trimming and J lost 4 bases, with 13 bases between them.

The chain is built from TRBV11-2 and TRBJ2-7; D remains ambiguous. The V end lost 4 bases, the J end lost 6 bases, and 13 bases lay between the germline ends. The germline CDR1 and CDR2 sequences are SGHAT and FQNNGV. This CDR3 contains 13 residues. CDR3: CASSSHEVTEQYF. As DNA, the CDR3 is TGTGCCAGCAGCTCCCACGAGGTAACCGAGCAGTACTTC.

In this sample, this clone turned up a few times. In DNA, the CDR3 is TGTGCCAGCAAAGTAGGAGGGCCGGGGAGAGGCTACACCTTC. Its protein is CASKVGGPGRGYTF. The chain employs TRBV27 and TRBJ1-2; D gene uncertain. This CDR3 region has 14 residues. V was shortened by 7 bases and J by 8 bases, with 20 bases between the two germline ends. Germline CDR1 MNHEY, CDR2 SMNVEV (reference sequence).

V gene TRBV12-2 combines with J gene TRBJ1-5. TRBV12-2 has pseudogene status. This CDR3 is built from 16 residues. The CDR3 DNA reads TGTGCAAGTCGCTTAGCGGTAGGGAGGTTACGTCAGCCCCAGCATTTT. It is translated as CASRLAVGRLRQPQHF.